The clone carrying this TCR beta chain was detected once. Those enrolled in Seattle joined during active infection and were followed longitudinally afterward. The sample originates from a study of blood T cell repertoires in COVID-19. This CDR3 contains 13 residues. Deletions cut 5 bases from V and 7 bases from J, with 13 bases between. Sequencing used immunoSEQ multiplex PCR; TCRdb keeps in-frame clones, though not all of them. The sample has approximately 150,000 clones; less than 85% are singletons. The source is a woman aged 60-75 years with COVID-19, enrolled during active disease. The sample was peripheral blood. The chain combines TRBV12-3 or TRBV12-4 with TRBJ2-3; D not resolved. The CDR3 spells CASSPSTPNTQYF. Here the CDR3 DNA reads TGTGCCAGCAGTCCGTCGACACCTAATACGCAGTATTTT.